The clone carrying this T cell receptor (beta chain) was found many times. TCRdb recomputed calls from the RACE reads with MiXCR, one row per CDR3 protein. The table shows some 42,000 distinct CDR3 sequences, with approximately 9.6% occurring only once. CDR1 MNHNS and CDR2 SASEGT come from the germline V gene. V was cut by 3 bases and J by 8 bases, with 11 bases left in between. The CDR3 totals 13 residues. Specified time point: patch test 2, 6 weeks after DPC sensitization. Sample treatment: therapeutic diphenylcyclopropenone sensitization with weekly scalp DPC. Whole blood that had not been fractionated was the source of extracted total RNA. This sample was included in a study of human T cells and chemical hapten exposure.

The sequenced sample was whole blood, obtained in connection with sensitization to the hapten diphenylcyclopropenone (DPC). This chain joins TRBV6-1 and TRBJ2-1; D is uncertain. The receptor was isolated from a woman under 40 with alopecia areata. Some clones in this sample may be carry-over from other donors' samples. The CDR3 loop reads CASSEKVVDEQFF. The DNA of the CDR3 is TGTGCCAGCAGTGAGAAAGTCGTGGATGAGCAGTTCTTC.